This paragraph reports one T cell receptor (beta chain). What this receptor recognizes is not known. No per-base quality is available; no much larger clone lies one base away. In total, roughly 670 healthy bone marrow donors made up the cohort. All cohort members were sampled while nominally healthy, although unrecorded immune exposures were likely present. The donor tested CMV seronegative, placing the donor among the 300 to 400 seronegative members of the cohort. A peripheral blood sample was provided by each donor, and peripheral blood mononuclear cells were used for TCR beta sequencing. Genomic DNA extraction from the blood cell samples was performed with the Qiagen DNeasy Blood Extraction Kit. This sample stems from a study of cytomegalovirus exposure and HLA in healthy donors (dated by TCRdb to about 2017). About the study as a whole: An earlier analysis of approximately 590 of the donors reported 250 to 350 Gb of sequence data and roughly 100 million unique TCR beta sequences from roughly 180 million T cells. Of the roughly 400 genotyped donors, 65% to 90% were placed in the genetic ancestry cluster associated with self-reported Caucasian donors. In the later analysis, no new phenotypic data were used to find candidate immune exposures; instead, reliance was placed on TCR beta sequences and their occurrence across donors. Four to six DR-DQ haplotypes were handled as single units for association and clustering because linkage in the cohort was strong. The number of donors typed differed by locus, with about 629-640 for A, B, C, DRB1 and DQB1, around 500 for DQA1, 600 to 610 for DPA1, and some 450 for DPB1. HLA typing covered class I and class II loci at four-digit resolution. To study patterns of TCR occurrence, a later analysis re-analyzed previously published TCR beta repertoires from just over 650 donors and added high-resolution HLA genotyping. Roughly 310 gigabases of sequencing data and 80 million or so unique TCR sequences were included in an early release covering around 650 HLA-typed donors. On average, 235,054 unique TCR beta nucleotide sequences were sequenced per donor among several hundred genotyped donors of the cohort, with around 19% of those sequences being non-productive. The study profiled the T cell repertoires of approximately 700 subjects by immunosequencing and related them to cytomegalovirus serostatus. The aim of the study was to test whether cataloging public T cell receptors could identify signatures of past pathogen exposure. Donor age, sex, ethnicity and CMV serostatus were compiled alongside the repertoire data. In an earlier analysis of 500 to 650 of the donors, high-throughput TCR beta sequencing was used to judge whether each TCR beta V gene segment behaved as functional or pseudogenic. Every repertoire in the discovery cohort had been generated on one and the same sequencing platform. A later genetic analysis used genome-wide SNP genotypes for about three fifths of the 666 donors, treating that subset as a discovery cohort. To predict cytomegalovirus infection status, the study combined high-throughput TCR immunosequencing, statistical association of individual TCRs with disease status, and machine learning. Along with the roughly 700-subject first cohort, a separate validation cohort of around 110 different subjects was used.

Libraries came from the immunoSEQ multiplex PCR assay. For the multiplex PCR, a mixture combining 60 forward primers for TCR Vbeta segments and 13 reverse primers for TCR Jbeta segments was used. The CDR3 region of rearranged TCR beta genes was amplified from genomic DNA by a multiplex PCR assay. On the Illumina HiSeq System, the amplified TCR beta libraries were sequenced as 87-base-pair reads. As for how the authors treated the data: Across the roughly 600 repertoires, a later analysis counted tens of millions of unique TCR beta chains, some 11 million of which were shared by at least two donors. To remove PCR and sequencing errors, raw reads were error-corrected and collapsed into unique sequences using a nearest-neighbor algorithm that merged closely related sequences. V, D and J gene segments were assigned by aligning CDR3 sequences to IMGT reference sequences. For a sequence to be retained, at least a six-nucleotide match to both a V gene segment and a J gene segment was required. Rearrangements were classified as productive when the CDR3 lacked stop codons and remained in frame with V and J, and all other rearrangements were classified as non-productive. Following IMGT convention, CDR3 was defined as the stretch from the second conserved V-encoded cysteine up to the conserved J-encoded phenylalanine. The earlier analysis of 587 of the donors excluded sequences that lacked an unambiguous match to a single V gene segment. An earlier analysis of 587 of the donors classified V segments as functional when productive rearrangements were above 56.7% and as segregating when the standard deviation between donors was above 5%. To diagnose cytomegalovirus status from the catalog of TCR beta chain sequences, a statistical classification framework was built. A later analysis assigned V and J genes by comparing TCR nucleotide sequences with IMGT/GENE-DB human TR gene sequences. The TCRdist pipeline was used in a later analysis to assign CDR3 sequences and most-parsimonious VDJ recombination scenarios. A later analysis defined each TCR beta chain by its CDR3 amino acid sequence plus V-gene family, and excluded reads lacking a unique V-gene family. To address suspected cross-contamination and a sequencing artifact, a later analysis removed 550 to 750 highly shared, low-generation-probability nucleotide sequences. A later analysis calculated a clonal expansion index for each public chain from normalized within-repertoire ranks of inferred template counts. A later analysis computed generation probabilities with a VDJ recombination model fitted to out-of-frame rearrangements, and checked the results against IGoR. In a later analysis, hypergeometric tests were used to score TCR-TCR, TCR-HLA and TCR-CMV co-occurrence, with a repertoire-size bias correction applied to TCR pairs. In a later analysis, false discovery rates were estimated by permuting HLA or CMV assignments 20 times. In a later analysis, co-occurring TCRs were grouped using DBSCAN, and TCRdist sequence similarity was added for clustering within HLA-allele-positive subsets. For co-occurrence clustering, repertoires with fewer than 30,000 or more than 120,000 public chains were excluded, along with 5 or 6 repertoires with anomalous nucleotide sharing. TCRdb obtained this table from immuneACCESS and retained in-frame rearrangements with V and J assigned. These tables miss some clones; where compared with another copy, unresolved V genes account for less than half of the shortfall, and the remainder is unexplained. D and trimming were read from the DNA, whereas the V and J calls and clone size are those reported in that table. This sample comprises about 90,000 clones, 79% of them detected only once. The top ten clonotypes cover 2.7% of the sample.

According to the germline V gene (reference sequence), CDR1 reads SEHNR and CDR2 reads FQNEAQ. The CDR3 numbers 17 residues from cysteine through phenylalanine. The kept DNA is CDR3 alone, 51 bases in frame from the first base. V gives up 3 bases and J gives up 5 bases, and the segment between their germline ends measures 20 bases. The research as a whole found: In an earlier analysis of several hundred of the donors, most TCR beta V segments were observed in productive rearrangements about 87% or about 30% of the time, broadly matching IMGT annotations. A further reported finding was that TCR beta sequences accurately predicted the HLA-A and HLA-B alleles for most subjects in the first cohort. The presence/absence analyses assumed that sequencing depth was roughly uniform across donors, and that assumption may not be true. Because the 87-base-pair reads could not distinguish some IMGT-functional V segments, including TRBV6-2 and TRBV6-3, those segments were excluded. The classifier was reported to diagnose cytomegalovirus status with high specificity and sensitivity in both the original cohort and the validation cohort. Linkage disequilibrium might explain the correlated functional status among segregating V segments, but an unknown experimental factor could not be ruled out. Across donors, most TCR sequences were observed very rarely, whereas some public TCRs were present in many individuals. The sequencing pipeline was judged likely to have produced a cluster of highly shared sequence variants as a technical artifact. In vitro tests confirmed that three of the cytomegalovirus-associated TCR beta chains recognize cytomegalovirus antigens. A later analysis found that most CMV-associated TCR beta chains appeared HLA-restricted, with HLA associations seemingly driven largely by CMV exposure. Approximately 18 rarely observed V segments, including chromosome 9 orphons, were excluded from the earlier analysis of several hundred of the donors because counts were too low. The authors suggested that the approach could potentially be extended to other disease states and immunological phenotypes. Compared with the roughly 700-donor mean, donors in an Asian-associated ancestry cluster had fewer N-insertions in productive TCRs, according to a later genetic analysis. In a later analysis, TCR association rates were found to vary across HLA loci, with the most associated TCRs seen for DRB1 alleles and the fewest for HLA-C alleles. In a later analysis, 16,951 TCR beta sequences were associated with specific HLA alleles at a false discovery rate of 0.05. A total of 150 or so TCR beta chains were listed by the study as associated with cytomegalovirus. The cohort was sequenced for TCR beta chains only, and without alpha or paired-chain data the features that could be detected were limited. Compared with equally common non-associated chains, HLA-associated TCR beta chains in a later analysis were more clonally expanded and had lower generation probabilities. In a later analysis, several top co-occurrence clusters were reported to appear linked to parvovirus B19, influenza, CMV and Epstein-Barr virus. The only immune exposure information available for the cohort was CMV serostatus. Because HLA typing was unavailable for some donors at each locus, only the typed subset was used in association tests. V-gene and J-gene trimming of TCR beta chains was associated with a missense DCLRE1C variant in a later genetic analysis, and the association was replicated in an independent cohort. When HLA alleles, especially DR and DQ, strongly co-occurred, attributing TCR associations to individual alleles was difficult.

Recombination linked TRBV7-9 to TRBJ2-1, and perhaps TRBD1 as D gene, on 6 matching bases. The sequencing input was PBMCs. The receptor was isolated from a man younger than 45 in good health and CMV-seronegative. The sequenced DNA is TGTGCCAGCAGCTTCCTTGGATGGGGGCTTCCCCACAATGAGCAGTTCTTC. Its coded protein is CASSFLGWGLPHNEQFF.